This T cell receptor (beta chain) is drawn from a study of blood T cell repertoires in COVID-19. Whole-study context: Among Cohort 3 donors, those recovered had two negative PCRs, clearance, or symptom resolution. The United States, Italy and Spain supplied acute and convalescent COVID-19 samples. Sources were T cells, B-cell-depleted T cells, or PBMCs; the material itself was cDNA or gDNA.

Participants' own reports of clinical history determined their cohort assignment. Sequenced by immunoSEQ multiplex PCR; TCRdb stores in-frame clones only, minus some. The table records about 170,000 clones, approximately 79% of them present only once. The origin of this receptor is a woman aged 70-85 years in a cohort exposed to, infected with or recovered from COVID-19 (not recorded which). Sequenced sample: PBMCs or T cells enriched from blood (not recorded which).

The CDR3 is CASSQTSGINTQYF. CDR3 coding DNA: TGTGCCAGCAGCCAGACTAGCGGGATAAATACGCAGTATTTT. J is TRBJ2-3 and V is TRBV3-1 (or the pseudogene TRBV3-2), with TRBD2 identical over 11 bases. The germline gives CDR1 LGHDT, CDR2 YNNKEL (reference sequence). The V segment lost 3 bases and the J segment 7 bases; nucleotides outside the gene matches: 3. The CDR3 runs to 14 residues.